The clone carrying this T cell receptor (beta chain) was recorded at least ten times. These data originate in a study of T cells in Graves' hyperthyroidism and ophthalmopathy. Per the germline V gene, CDR1 is MDHEN and CDR2 is SYDVKM. V dropped 3 bases and J dropped 3 bases, with 5 bases sitting between them. The CDR3 runs 13 residues. The investigators amplified TCR beta CDR3 regions from RNA transcripts. The HTBI primer set drove a first-round RT-PCR of the TCR CDR3. TCRdb passed the multiplex PCR reads through MiXCR, listing each CDR3 protein once. The table has 600,000 to 700,000 distinct CDR3 sequences, roughly 14% seen once. PBMCs were derived from around 10 ml fresh peripheral blood.

This chain uses TRBV28 with TRBJ2-2; D is undetermined. The sequenced sample was blood. The TCR was taken from a middle-aged woman with Graves' ophthalmopathy. The CDR3 loop reads CASSFLDTGELFF. The CDR3 DNA sequence: TGTGCCAGCAGTTTCCTCGACACCGGGGAGCTGTTTTTT.